The present TCR beta chain was sequenced within a study of PD-L1 blockade in urothelial cancer. Study at large: The patients' atezolizumab therapy, 1,200 mg intravenously every 3 weeks, started in 2014. Each participant's history included 0 to 3 prior chemotherapy regimens.

PCRs were each spiked with synthetic TCR analog templates. Generated by immunoSEQ multiplex PCR, the TCRdb table keeps only in-frame clones and is missing some. This table has tens of thousands of clones, roughly 82% appearing once. There are 13 residues in the CDR3. Per the germline V gene, CDR1 is MNHNS and CDR2 is SASEGT. V shed 7 bases and J shed 6 bases, with 13 bases lying between them. The chain recombines TRBV6-1 with TRBJ1-3; D ambiguous. The TCR comes from a man in his fifties or sixties with urothelial cancer. This material consisted of PBMCs, taken around atezolizumab (anti-PD-L1) treatment. CDR3 DNA sequence: TGTGCCAGCAACGATGGCGGGGTAAACACCATATATTTT. Amino acids: CASNDGGVNTIYF.